This TCR beta chain was recorded in a study of T cells expressing NK-cell markers. Turning to the study itself: The TCR beta repertoires originated in sorted CD3+CD56+NKG2C+, CD3+CD56+NKG2C- and CD3+CD56-NKG2C+ T cells.

The authors made TCR beta cDNA libraries by 5'RACE template switching. This switching added a universal primer site and UMIs. After re-calling the 5' RACE reads, TCRdb lists one entry per CDR3 protein, DNA absent. The sample holds about 150,000 distinct CDR3 sequences. Note on this clonotype: Antigen unknown.

Findings and limits, study-wide: For about six donors, the dominant NKG2C+ clonotypes made up roughly 1.0-7.0% of their CD8+ T cells.

The sample taken for sequencing was blood T cells: a sorted CD56 or NKG2C T cell subset, CD4+ or CD8+ T cells, or bulk PBMC T cells (not recorded which). This clonotype originated in a woman aged 45-65 years in good health.

CDR3 loop: CASSRAVGIQYF. V is TRBV2 and J is TRBJ2-4; the D call of TRBD2 rests on TCRdb alone, since no DNA is present to check it. CDR1 is SNHLY, CDR2 FYNNEI, per germline. This CDR3 contains 12 residues.